Following are 15 T cell receptor beta chains from one sample sequenced in a study of T cell repertoires in cytomegalovirus infection. TCRdb re-called the reads with MiXCR, one entry per CDR3 protein. The data contain about 260,000 distinct CDR3 sequences, roughly 13% of them singletons. The sample consisted of PBMCs. The receptor source for this set is a human donor in good health (CMV status not recorded). Some clones in this sample may be carry-over from other donors' samples.

The rearrangement links TRBV7-9 to TRBJ2-6; D gene ambiguous. Trimming removed 1 base at V and 1 base at J, with 8 bases between. The CDR3 consists of 16 residues. Germline V lookup: CDR1 SEHNR, CDR2 FQNEAQ (reference sequence). CDR3 coding DNA: TGTGCCAGCAGCTTAGTTCTAAATTCTGGGGCCAACGTCCTGACTTTC. Protein product: CASSLVLNSGANVLTF.

This clonotype was picked up many times. V is TRBV6-4 and J is TRBJ2-2, with 8 bases fitting TRBD1. Germline-derived CDR1 and CDR2 are MRHNA and SNTAGT. The length of the CDR3 is 14 residues. The ends lost 4 bases at V and 3 bases at J; junction bases unmatched: 1. The CDR3 sequence: CASSATGDTGELFF. The CDR3 nucleotides read TGTGCCAGCAGTGCGACAGGGGACACCGGGGAGCTGTTTTTT.

The gene calls are TRBV11-2 and TRBJ2-1, with D perhaps assigned TRBD1 or TRBD2 (5 bases each). The CDR3 contains 15 residues. The germline CDR1 and CDR2 sequences are SGHAT and FQNNGV. Trimming removed 5 bases from V and 8 bases from J, with 19 bases in between. CDR3 in amino acids: CASSQNRGHGHEQFF. The CDR3 region has the DNA TGTGCCAGCAGCCAAAACCGGGGCCACGGGCATGAGCAGTTCTTC. Supplemented by reference TRBV11-2 and TRBJ2-1, the full variable domain reads EAGVAQSPRYKIIEKRQSVAFWCNPISGHATLYWYQQILGQGPKLLIQFQNNGVVDDSQLPKDRFSAERLKGVDSTLKIQPAKLEDSAVYLCASSQNRGHGHEQFFGPGTRLTVL.

In its sample, this clonotype was seen many times. The chain uses TRBV20-1 and TRBJ2-1, with TRBD2 matching 13 bases. Germline trimming cut 6 bases from V and 0 bases from J; bases unmatched to any gene: 8. The CDR3 has 17 amino acids. Germline V gene lookup returns CDR1 DFQATT and CDR2 SNEGSKA (reference sequence). As DNA, the CDR3 is TGCAGTGCAGGGACTAGCGGGACCCCCAGCTCCTACAATGAGCAGTTCTTC. It translates to CSAGTSGTPSSYNEQFF.

In its sample, this clonotype was seen a few times. The V gene is TRBV29-1, the J gene TRBJ2-6, with no clear D. V lost 7 bases and J lost 0, with 7 bases in between. The CDR3 is 13 amino acids. Per the germline V gene, CDR1 is SQVTM and CDR2 is ANQGSEA. The CDR3 is CSGLHSGANVLTF. The CDR3 nucleotides read TGCAGCGGCCTACACTCTGGGGCCAACGTCCTGACTTTC.

This clonotype was counted at least ten times. The chain is built from TRBV7-2 and TRBJ2-7; 9 bases align to TRBD1. Germline loops: CDR1 SGHTA, CDR2 FQGNSA. The CDR3 is 15 amino acids. V was clipped by 5 bases and J by 6 bases; unmatched bases: 11. This CDR3 is CASSLRTGVIGEQYF. CDR3 in DNA: TGTGCCAGCAGCCTACGGACAGGGGTTATTGGCGAGCAGTACTTC.

The J gene is TRBJ1-1, the V gene TRBV18; TRBD1 agrees at 8 bases. Germline trimming cut 3 bases from V and 1 base from J; bases unmatched to any gene: 7. This CDR3 contains 16 residues. Germline CDR1 and CDR2: KGHSH and LQKENI. This CDR3 is CASSPGTGLGNTEAFF. In nucleotides, the CDR3 is TGTGCCAGCTCACCCGGGACAGGCCTGGGGAACACTGAAGCTTTCTTT.

This clonotype has more than one count but fewer than ten. The genes are TRBV19 and TRBJ2-3; possible D gene TRBD2, 6 bases. The V end lost 7 bases, the J end lost 6 bases, and 17 bases lay between the germline ends. This CDR3 is built from 14 residues. Germline CDR1 is LNHDA and CDR2 is SQIVND (reference sequence). The CDR3 nucleotides are TGTGCCAGTACCCAAGCTCCAGGAGGGGATACGCAGTATTTT. Protein product: CASTQAPGGDTQYF.

This clonotype was counted many times. This chain joins TRBV19 and TRBJ1-2; 7 bases fit TRBD1. From germline, CDR1 is LNHDA and CDR2 SQIVND (reference sequence). CDR3 length: 13 amino acids. V lost 4 bases and J lost 6; bases outside the gene matches: 5. The CDR3 protein is CASSRGTVDGYTF. CDR3 sequence (DNA): TGTGCCAGTAGTAGAGGGACAGTTGATGGCTACACCTTC.

Many counts were recorded for this clonotype. The V gene is TRBV7-2, the J gene TRBJ2-7; no definite D call. V gave up 5 bases and J gave up 5 bases, with 16 bases separating them. The germline gives CDR1 SGHTA, CDR2 FQGNSA. There are 14 residues in the CDR3. The CDR3 DNA reads as TGTGCCAGCAGCCTCAACACCCGCCCCCACGAGCAGTACTTC. Its translation: CASSLNTRPHEQYF.

This clonotype was counted only a few times. This chain uses TRBV20-1 with TRBJ1-2; no definite D call. The germline V and J ends were trimmed by 6 bases and 2 bases, with 16 bases remaining between them. The CDR3 length is 14 residues. Germline CDR1 and CDR2: DFQATT and SNEGSKA (reference sequence). The chain's CDR3 is CSAHRRVQNYGYTF. Here the CDR3 DNA reads TGCAGTGCCCACCGCCGGGTTCAAAACTATGGCTACACCTTC.

This clonotype was detected a few times. The chain couples TRBV7-4 to TRBJ2-7, with no clear D. The length of the CDR3 is 16 residues. Germline V gene lookup returns CDR1 SGHVT and CDR2 SQSDAQ. V was trimmed by 4 bases and J by 6 bases, leaving 22 bases between them. The CDR3 reads CASSSWTSQILSEQYF. CDR3 DNA: TGTGCCAGCAGCTCCTGGACCTCTCAAATCCTCAGCGAGCAGTACTTC.

This rearrangement joins TRBV6-2 or TRBV6-3 to TRBJ2-3; 10 bases align to TRBD2. V lost 5 bases and J lost 11; bases outside the gene matches: 4. CDR3 length: 12 residues. In germline, CDR1 is MNHEY, CDR2 SVGEGT. CDR3 region: CASSTSGKWQYF. The CDR3 DNA reads TGTGCCAGCAGTACTAGCGGGAAGTGGCAGTATTTT.

This CDR3 is CASGTGPRPPFF. Here the CDR3 DNA reads TGTGCCAGCGGGACGGGTCCTCGTCCACCGTTCTTC. The chain uses TRBV3-1 and TRBJ2-1; TRBD1 or TRBD2 may be the D gene (5 bases each). V was cut by 8 bases and J by 15 bases, with 20 bases left in between. The V gene's germline CDR1 is LGHDT and CDR2 YNNKEL (reference sequence). The length of the CDR3 is 12 residues.

In its sample, this clonotype was seen a few times. The V gene is TRBV7-4, the J gene TRBJ2-3; a weak D match, TRBD2 (6 bases). The V gene's germline CDR1 is SGHVT and CDR2 SQSDAQ. The CDR3 loop spans 18 amino acids. V gave up 3 bases and J gave up 0 bases, with 19 bases separating them. The CDR3 region has the DNA TGTGCCAGCAGCTTCGGCCTCACCGGGGGTACTAGCACAGATACGCAGTATTTT. Encoded protein: CASSFGLTGGTSTDTQYF.